This T cell receptor (beta chain) emerged from a study of T cells after yellow fever vaccination. Study outcomes and limitations: FACS-sorted repertoires could harbor abundant contaminating bulk-population clonotypes. The secondary response was weaker, and its peak arrived faster, on day 5 versus 15.

For TCR, cDNA came from 5'RACE template switching, which added a universal primer site and UMIs. TCRdb re-derived calls from the 5' RACE reads in MiXCR, one entry per CDR3 protein. The repertoire holds 300,000 or so distinct CDR3 sequences, with about 10% as singletons. The V end was cut by 6 bases, the J end by 5 bases, with 7 bases between. This CDR3 contains 11 residues. Per germline, CDR1 LGHDT and CDR2 YNNKEL (reference sequence). Of note for this clonotype: As yet, its antigen is unknown.

Sequencing was performed on CD4+ T cells sorted from PBMCs, taken 5 days after the yellow fever booster vaccination. This TCR was sampled from a man in his late teens or twenties who received the YFV17D yellow fever vaccine. J is TRBJ2-5 and V is TRBV3-1; D gene unclear. The CDR3 DNA reads as TGTGCCAGCAGACTCCTCGAGACCCAGTACTTC. Amino acids: CASRLLETQYF.